This TCR beta chain stems from a study of T cells expressing NK-cell markers. Study results and limitations: The same clonotypes also predominated in the CD3+CD56-NKG2C+ fraction of a few donors. As a fraction of CD8+ T cells, dominant NKG2C+ clonotypes reached about 1.0-8% in over 5 donors. It remained uncertain whether the expanded NKG2C+ T cell clones were specific for HCMV antigens.

Using the 5' RACE reads, TCRdb records one entry per CDR3 protein without DNA. The sample yields some 340,000 distinct CDR3 sequences, of which the top ten take up 5.2%. As to this clonotype: Its specificity is unknown.

The CDR3 runs to 16 residues. Germline lookup yields CDR1 SGHRS and CDR2 YFSETQ. Sequenced sample: blood T cells: a sorted CD56 or NKG2C T cell subset, CD4+ or CD8+ T cells, or bulk PBMC T cells (not recorded which). J is TRBJ1-4 and V is TRBV5-1; the TCRdb call, TRBD1, lacks DNA for checking. The receptor was derived from a man between 18 and 69 years old in good health. CDR3 protein: CASSLAGAARGEKLFF.